This T cell receptor beta chain was observed in a study of blood T cell repertoires in COVID-19. Study details: Sources were T cells, B-cell-depleted T cells, or PBMCs; the material itself was cDNA or gDNA.

Profiled with immunoSEQ multiplex PCR; TCRdb holds only in-frame clones, not every one. This table holds 97,000 or so clones, around 80% found once. CDR3 length: 13 residues. Trimming took 4 bases from V and 5 from J, leaving 12 bases between them. Germline V gene lookup returns CDR1 SGHTA and CDR2 FQGTGA. The specimen was peripheral blood. The sequence derives from a man aged 60 to 75 with acute or convalescent COVID-19. The chain recombines TRBV7-3 with TRBJ2-7; perhaps TRBD2 as D (5 bases). In nucleotides, the CDR3 is TGTGCCAGCAGCTCGAGGGTAGCGAACGAGCAGTACTTC. Protein: CASSSRVANEQYF.